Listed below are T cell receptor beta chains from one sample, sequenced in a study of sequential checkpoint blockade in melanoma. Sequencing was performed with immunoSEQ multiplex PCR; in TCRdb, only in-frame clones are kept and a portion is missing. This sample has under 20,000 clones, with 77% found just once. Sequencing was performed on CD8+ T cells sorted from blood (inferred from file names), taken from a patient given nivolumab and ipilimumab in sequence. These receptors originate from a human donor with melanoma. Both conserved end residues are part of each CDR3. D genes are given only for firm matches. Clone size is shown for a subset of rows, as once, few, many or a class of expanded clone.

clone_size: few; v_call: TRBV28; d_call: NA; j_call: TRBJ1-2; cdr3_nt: TGTGCCAGCAGTCCAGGACAATATGGCTACACCTTC; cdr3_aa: CASSPGQYGYTF
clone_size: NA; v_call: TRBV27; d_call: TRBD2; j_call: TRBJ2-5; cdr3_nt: TGTGCCAGCAGTGCCGCCCTAGCGGGAGTTGGAGAGACCCAGTACTTC; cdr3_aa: CASSAALAGVGETQYF
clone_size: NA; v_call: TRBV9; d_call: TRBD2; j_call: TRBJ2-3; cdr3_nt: TGTGCCAGCAGCCCGGGGGGGCTACCCCCAGATACGCAGTATTTT; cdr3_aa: CASSPGGLPPDTQYF
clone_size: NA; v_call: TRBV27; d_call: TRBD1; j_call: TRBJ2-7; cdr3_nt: TGTGCCAGCAGTCCCTATCAACTACCGGGACAGTGGGAATACGAGCAGTACTTC; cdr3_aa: CASSPYQLPGQWEYEQYF
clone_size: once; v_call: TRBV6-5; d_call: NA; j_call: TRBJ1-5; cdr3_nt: TGTGCCAGCAGTTACACGGGCGGGAGCAATCAGCCCCAGCATTTT; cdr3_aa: CASSYTGGSNQPQHF
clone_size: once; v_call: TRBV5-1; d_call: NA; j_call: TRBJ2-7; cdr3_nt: TGCGCCAGCACCGGAGGTAACTCCTACGAGCAGTACTTC; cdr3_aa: CASTGGNSYEQYF
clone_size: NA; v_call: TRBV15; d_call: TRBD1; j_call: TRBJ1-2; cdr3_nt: TGTGCCACCAGCAGAGGGACAGGGTTCTATGGCTACACCTTC; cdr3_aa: CATSRGTGFYGYTF
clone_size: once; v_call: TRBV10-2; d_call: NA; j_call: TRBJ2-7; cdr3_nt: TGCGCCAGCAGTGGGACAGAGAGAGACGAGCAGTACTTC; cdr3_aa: CASSGTERDEQYF
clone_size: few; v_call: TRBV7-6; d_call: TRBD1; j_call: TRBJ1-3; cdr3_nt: TGTGCCAGCAGCCCCGCCAGGGGGAGTGGAAACACCATATATTTT; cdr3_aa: CASSPARGSGNTIYF
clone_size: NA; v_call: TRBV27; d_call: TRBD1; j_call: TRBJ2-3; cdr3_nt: TGTGCCTCCCGGACAGGATCGACAGATACGCAGTATTTT; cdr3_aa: CASRTGSTDTQYF
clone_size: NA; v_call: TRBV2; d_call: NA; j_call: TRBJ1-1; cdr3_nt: TGTGCCAGCAGTGAAGTCTGGGCGAACACTGAAGCTTTCTTT; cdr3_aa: CASSEVWANTEAFF
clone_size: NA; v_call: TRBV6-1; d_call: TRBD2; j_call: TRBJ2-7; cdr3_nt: TGTGCCAGCAGTGATGAAAGGACTAGCGGGAACGAGCAGTACTTC; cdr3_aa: CASSDERTSGNEQYF
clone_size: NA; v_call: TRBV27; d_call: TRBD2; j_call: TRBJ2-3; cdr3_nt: TGTGCCAGCAGTTCGCCCGGACTAGCGGGAGTCGCAGATACGCAGTATTTT; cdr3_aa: CASSSPGLAGVADTQYF
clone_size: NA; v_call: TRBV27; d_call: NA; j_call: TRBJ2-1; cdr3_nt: TGTGCCAGCAGTCCTGTAGCGGTTTTCTCCTACAATGAGCAGTTCTTC; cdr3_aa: CASSPVAVFSYNEQFF
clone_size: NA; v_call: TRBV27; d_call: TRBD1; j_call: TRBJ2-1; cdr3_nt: TGTGCCAGCAGTTGGACAGGGGGTGAGCAGTTCTTC; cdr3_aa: CASSWTGGEQFF
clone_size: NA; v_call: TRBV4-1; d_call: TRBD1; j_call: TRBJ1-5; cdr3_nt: TGCGCCAGCAGCCAATCCCGGGCAGGGGGTCATTCGCCCCAGCATTTT; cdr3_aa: CASSQSRAGGHSPQHF